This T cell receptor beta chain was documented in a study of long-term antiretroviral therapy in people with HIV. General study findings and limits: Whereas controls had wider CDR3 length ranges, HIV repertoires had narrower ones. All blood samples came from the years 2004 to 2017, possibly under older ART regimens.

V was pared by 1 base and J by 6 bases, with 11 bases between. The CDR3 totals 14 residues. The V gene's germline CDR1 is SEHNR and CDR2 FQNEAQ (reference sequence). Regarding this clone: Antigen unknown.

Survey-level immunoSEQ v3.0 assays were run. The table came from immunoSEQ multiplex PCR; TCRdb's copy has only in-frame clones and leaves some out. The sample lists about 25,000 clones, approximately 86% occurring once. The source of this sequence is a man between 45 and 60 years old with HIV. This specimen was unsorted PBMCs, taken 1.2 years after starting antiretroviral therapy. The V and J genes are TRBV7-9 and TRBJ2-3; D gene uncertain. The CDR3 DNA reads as TGTGCCAGCAGCTTAGGCCCTCATTACGATACGCAGTATTTT. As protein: CASSLGPHYDTQYF.